The rows below give T cell receptor beta chains drawn from one sample of a study of blood T cells in healthy people across ages. TCRdb reanalysed the 5' RACE reads using MiXCR and keeps one entry per CDR3 protein. This table holds 600,000 to 650,000 distinct CDR3 sequences, 58% found once. Sequenced material: blood. These receptors came from a man in his 60s in good health. The CDR3 runs from the conserved cysteine through the conserved F or W. Fields, in order: clone size, V gene, D gene, CDR3 length, J gene, CDR3 protein, CDR3 DNA. D genes are given only for firm matches. The size of a clone is reported for some rows only, either as once, few or many, or as a class for expanded clones.

abundance: -
v_gene: TRBV28
d_gene: TRBD1
len: 14
j_gene: TRBJ1-2
CDR3aa: CASSFGQEVYGYTF
CDR3nt: TGTGCCAGCAGTTTCGGACAGGAGGTCTATGGCTACACCTTC

abundance: -
v_gene: TRBV20-1
d_gene: -
len: 11
j_gene: TRBJ1-1
CDR3aa: CSAFEKTEAFF
CDR3nt: TGCAGTGCGTTCGAAAAAACTGAAGCTTTCTTT

abundance: many
v_gene: TRBV5-1
d_gene: TRBD2
len: 16
j_gene: TRBJ2-5
CDR3aa: CASSLTSGGARETQYF
CDR3nt: TGCGCCAGCAGCTTAACTAGCGGGGGGGCGCGAGAGACCCAGTACTTC

abundance: -
v_gene: TRBV20-1
d_gene: -
len: 11
j_gene: TRBJ1-2
CDR3aa: CSAAGTFGYTF
CDR3nt: TGCAGTGCTGCCGGGACTTTTGGCTACACCTTC

abundance: -
v_gene: TRBV12-3/TRBV12-4
d_gene: -
len: 15
j_gene: TRBJ1-5
CDR3aa: CASSLVGDSNQPQHF
CDR3nt: TGTGCCAGCAGTTTAGTAGGAGACAGCAATCAGCCCCAGCATTTT

abundance: -
v_gene: TRBV5-1
d_gene: -
len: 15
j_gene: TRBJ2-2
CDR3aa: CASSLVVGPTGELFF
CDR3nt: TGCGCCAGCAGCTTGGTGGTAGGCCCCACCGGGGAGCTGTTTTTT

abundance: -
v_gene: TRBV4-1
d_gene: TRBD1
len: 14
j_gene: TRBJ2-7
CDR3aa: CASSQSDRDYEQYF
CDR3nt: TGCGCCAGCAGCCAATCGGACAGGGACTACGAGCAGTACTTC

abundance: -
v_gene: TRBV29-1
d_gene: TRBD1
len: 13
j_gene: TRBJ2-3
CDR3aa: CSGGQGSTDTQYF
CDR3nt: TGCAGCGGGGGACAGGGGAGCACAGATACGCAGTATTTT

abundance: -
v_gene: TRBV12-3/TRBV12-4
d_gene: -
len: 14
j_gene: TRBJ2-3
CDR3aa: CASSPPPGTDTQYF
CDR3nt: TGTGCCAGCAGTCCCCCCCCGGGCACAGATACGCAGTATTTT

abundance: -
v_gene: TRBV5-1
d_gene: TRBD1
len: 15
j_gene: TRBJ2-1
CDR3aa: CASSGTGGVYNEQFF
CDR3nt: TGCGCCAGCAGCGGGACAGGGGGCGTCTACAATGAGCAGTTCTTC

abundance: -
v_gene: TRBV20-1
d_gene: -
len: 16
j_gene: TRBJ1-2
CDR3aa: CSARNLGQTPNYGYTF
CDR3nt: TGCAGTGCTAGAAATCTCGGACAGACGCCTAACTATGGCTACACCTTC

abundance: -
v_gene: TRBV5-1
d_gene: -
len: 14
j_gene: TRBJ2-3
CDR3aa: CASSLVLSPDTQYF
CDR3nt: TGCGCCAGCAGCCTAGTTCTATCGCCAGATACGCAGTATTTT

abundance: -
v_gene: TRBV6-6
d_gene: -
len: 15
j_gene: TRBJ2-3
CDR3aa: CASSLLAGQTDTQYF
CDR3nt: TGTGCCAGCAGTTTATTAGCGGGACAGACAGATACGCAGTATTTT

abundance: -
v_gene: TRBV20-1
d_gene: -
len: 13
j_gene: TRBJ1-1
CDR3aa: CSASSHLNTEAFF
CDR3nt: TGCAGTGCTAGCTCGCACCTGAACACTGAAGCTTTCTTT

abundance: few
v_gene: TRBV7-2
d_gene: -
len: 14
j_gene: TRBJ1-4
CDR3aa: CASSLIAMSEKLFF
CDR3nt: TGTGCCAGCAGCTTGATTGCTATGTCGGAAAAACTGTTTTTT

abundance: -
v_gene: TRBV20-1
d_gene: TRBD1
len: 12
j_gene: TRBJ2-7
CDR3aa: CSASRTGLEQYF
CDR3nt: TGCAGTGCTAGTAGGACAGGGTTGGAGCAGTACTTC

abundance: -
v_gene: TRBV7-2
d_gene: -
len: 15
j_gene: TRBJ2-1
CDR3aa: CASSSSLGPYNEQFF
CDR3nt: TGTGCCAGCAGCTCTAGTCTGGGGCCCTACAATGAGCAGTTCTTC

abundance: -
v_gene: TRBV11-2
d_gene: TRBD2
len: 16
j_gene: TRBJ2-1
CDR3aa: CASSPRGGVSYNEQFF
CDR3nt: TGTGCCAGCAGCCCTCGGGGGGGGGTCTCCTACAATGAGCAGTTCTTC

abundance: once
v_gene: TRBV29-1
d_gene: -
len: 12
j_gene: TRBJ1-1
CDR3aa: CSVGRQDTEAFF
CDR3nt: TGCAGCGTTGGGCGGCAGGACACTGAAGCTTTCTTT

abundance: few
v_gene: TRBV4-2
d_gene: -
len: 15
j_gene: TRBJ1-2
CDR3aa: CASSQDSRENYGYTF
CDR3nt: TGTGCCAGCAGCCAAGATAGCAGAGAGAACTATGGCTACACCTTC

abundance: few
v_gene: TRBV25-1
d_gene: TRBD1
len: 12
j_gene: TRBJ2-7
CDR3aa: CASRQGAYEQYF
CDR3nt: TGTGCCAGCAGGCAGGGGGCCTACGAGCAGTACTTC

abundance: -
v_gene: TRBV20-1
d_gene: -
len: 13
j_gene: TRBJ2-5
CDR3aa: CSASRVWSETQYF
CDR3nt: TGCAGTGCTAGCAGGGTTTGGTCAGAGACCCAGTACTTC

abundance: few
v_gene: TRBV6-5
d_gene: TRBD2
len: 15
j_gene: TRBJ2-4
CDR3aa: CASSGRLAGPEIQYF
CDR3nt: TGTGCCAGCAGTGGCCGACTAGCGGGGCCAGAAATTCAGTACTTC

abundance: -
v_gene: TRBV12-3/TRBV12-4
d_gene: TRBD1
len: 14
j_gene: TRBJ2-3
CDR3aa: CASSPRQGPDTQYF
CDR3nt: TGTGCCAGCAGCCCACGACAGGGCCCAGATACGCAGTATTTT

abundance: -
v_gene: TRBV2
d_gene: -
len: 14
j_gene: TRBJ2-1
CDR3aa: CASSEAPTYNEQFF
CDR3nt: TGTGCCAGCAGTGAAGCTCCCACCTACAATGAGCAGTTCTTC

abundance: -
v_gene: TRBV7-2
d_gene: TRBD2
len: 14
j_gene: TRBJ2-7
CDR3aa: CASSMTSGGYEQYF
CDR3nt: TGTGCCAGCAGCATGACTAGCGGGGGTTACGAGCAGTACTTC

abundance: -
v_gene: TRBV6-2/TRBV6-3
d_gene: TRBD1
len: 14
j_gene: TRBJ2-1
CDR3aa: CASTGGPSYNEQFF
CDR3nt: TGTGCCAGCACAGGGGGCCCGTCCTACAATGAGCAGTTCTTC

abundance: -
v_gene: TRBV5-1
d_gene: -
len: 14
j_gene: TRBJ1-4
CDR3aa: CASSLNGYNEKLFF
CDR3nt: TGCGCCAGCAGCTTGAACGGTTATAATGAAAAACTGTTTTTT

abundance: -
v_gene: TRBV20-1
d_gene: -
len: 17
j_gene: TRBJ2-3
CDR3aa: CSAGASGQSTFTDTQYF
CDR3nt: TGCAGTGCTGGAGCGTCCGGTCAGTCCACTTTCACAGATACGCAGTATTTT

abundance: -
v_gene: TRBV15
d_gene: -
len: 15
j_gene: TRBJ2-6
CDR3aa: CATSRRSSGASVLTF
CDR3nt: TGTGCCACCAGCAGACGAAGCTCTGGGGCCAGCGTCCTGACTTTC

abundance: -
v_gene: TRBV20-1
d_gene: -
len: 14
j_gene: TRBJ2-3
CDR3aa: CSARDGRGADTQYF
CDR3nt: TGCAGTGCTAGAGACGGAAGGGGGGCAGATACGCAGTATTTT

abundance: -
v_gene: TRBV10-3
d_gene: -
len: 12
j_gene: TRBJ2-3
CDR3aa: CAIRTSTDTQYF
CDR3nt: TGTGCCATCCGGACATCGACAGATACGCAGTATTTT

abundance: -
v_gene: TRBV15
d_gene: -
len: 14
j_gene: TRBJ2-5
CDR3aa: CATSKGDWQETQYF
CDR3nt: TGTGCCACCAGCAAAGGGGATTGGCAAGAGACCCAGTACTTC